This T cell receptor beta chain was identified during a study of T cell responses to AZD1222 COVID-19 vaccine. General observations from the study: Baseline antibody screening turned up just six seropositive AZD1222 recipients. Donors, mostly white British, included more females; clonal diversity was possibly underestimated.

Only in-frame clones appear in the TCRdb table, and some are missing; sequencing was by immunoSEQ multiplex PCR. This table has tens of thousands of clones, 70% to 90% appearing once. Note on this clone: The antigen is not known.

V lost 5 bases and J lost 5; bases outside the gene matches: 3. This CDR3 spans 13 amino acids. Germline CDR1 is SGHRS and CDR2 is YFSETQ. The chain couples TRBV5-1 to TRBJ2-2, with 7 bases matching TRBD1. The sequence was obtained from an adult who received the AZD1222 COVID-19 vaccine. The specimen was peripheral blood, collected 28 days after the second AZD1222 dose. CDR3 bases: TGCGCCAGCAGACGGGACAGTACCGGGGAGCTGTTTTTT. Amino acids: CASRRDSTGELFF. The full variable domain, its missing parts supplied by reference TRBV5-1 and TRBJ2-2, is KAGVTQTPRYLIKTRGQQVTLSCSPISGHRSVSWYQQTPGQGLQFLFEYFSETQRNKGNFPGRFSGRQFSNSRSEMNVSTLELGDSALYLCASRRDSTGELFFGEGSRLTVL.